The 19 T cell receptor beta chains in this list originate from one sample, sequenced in a study of human T cells and chemical hapten exposure. TCRdb itself ran the RACE reads through MiXCR, one entry per CDR3 protein. The data show roughly 74,000 distinct CDR3 sequences, more than 30% seen once. Time point: patch test 1, 2 weeks after DPC sensitization. Treatment indicated: therapeutic diphenylcyclopropenone sensitization with weekly scalp DPC. The sequences come from whole blood, collected in connection with sensitization to the hapten diphenylcyclopropenone (DPC). The origin of the receptors is a man aged 35 to 55 with alopecia areata. Some clones in this sample may be carry-over from other donors' samples.

V and J are TRBV28 and TRBJ2-5; D remains ambiguous. The CDR3 consists of 14 residues. V dropped 3 bases and J dropped 0 bases, with 8 bases sitting between them. CDR1 MDHEN and CDR2 SYDVKM come from the germline V gene. CDR3 residues: CASSLSRDQETQYF. The CDR3 DNA reads TGTGCCAGCAGTTTGTCCCGGGACCAAGAGACCCAGTACTTC.

CDR3 sequence (DNA): TGTGCCAGCAGGTTAGGGGACAGGCGCCAAAACTATGGCTACACCTTC. This translates into CASRLGDRRQNYGYTF. The V gene is TRBV28, the J gene TRBJ1-2; 8 positions agree with TRBD1. V dropped 6 bases and J dropped 2; count of bases not matched to a gene: 11. This CDR3 spans 16 amino acids. Germline CDR1 is MDHEN and CDR2 is SYDVKM.

This clonotype was counted a single time. This rearrangement joins TRBV28 to TRBJ1-1, with a possible D match to TRBD1 (6 bases). Germline V lookup: CDR1 MDHEN, CDR2 SYDVKM. Trimming cost V 3 bases and J 1 base, with 12 bases left between them. The CDR3 sequence is 15 residues long. The CDR3 region is CASSLPDRSNTEAFF. DNA for the CDR3: TGTGCCAGCAGTTTGCCGGACAGATCGAACACTGAAGCTTTCTTT.

The V call is TRBV3-1, the J call TRBJ1-1; D is unresolved. The CDR3 has 16 residues. Trimming took 0 bases from V and 6 from J, leaving 17 bases between them. Germline CDR1 is LGHDT and CDR2 is YNNKEL (reference sequence). CDR3 sequence reads: CASSQDLPGSGSEAFF. As DNA, the CDR3 is TGTGCCAGCAGCCAAGATTTGCCGGGGAGTGGTTCTGAAGCTTTCTTT.

This clonotype appeared a few times. The chain uses TRBV30 and TRBJ2-7, with D hard to call. Per germline, CDR1 GTSNPN and CDR2 SVGIG (reference sequence). The CDR3 runs to 12 residues. Trimming removed 2 bases at V and 6 bases at J, with 11 bases between. The CDR3 DNA is TGTGCCTGGAGTTTCGGCGGCGCCGAGCAGTACTTC. As protein: CAWSFGGAEQYF.

This clonotype has a handful of counts. This rearrangement joins TRBV6-5 to TRBJ2-5; possibly TRBD2 for D (5 bases). CDR3 size: 15 residues. V lost 6 bases and J 2 bases, leaving 16 bases between the germline ends. Germline values: CDR1 MNHEY, CDR2 SVGAGI. The CDR3 protein is CASRTLGVGQETQYF. CDR3 sequence (DNA): TGTGCCAGCAGGACGCTGGGAGTAGGGCAAGAGACCCAGTACTTC.

Only a few counts were recorded for this clonotype. The chain couples TRBV11-2 to TRBJ2-1, with 12 bases fitting TRBD2. The CDR3 runs to 19 residues. J lost 0 bases, V lost 3 bases, and 9 bases had no gene match. Germline-derived CDR1 and CDR2 are SGHAT and FQNNGV. The CDR3 region is CASSLFATSGGSSYNEQFF. The CDR3 bases are TGTGCCAGCAGCTTGTTCGCGACTAGCGGGGGAAGCTCCTACAATGAGCAGTTCTTC.

The chain uses TRBV27 and TRBJ1-1; TRBD1 is a possible D gene (5 bases). The CDR3 has 15 amino acids. Trimming stripped 3 bases from V and 0 bases from J, with 11 bases between. The germline gives CDR1 MNHEY, CDR2 SMNVEV (reference sequence). CDR3 amino acids: CASSLLRGLNTEAFF. The CDR3 nucleotides are TGTGCCAGCAGTTTGCTTAGGGGACTGAACACTGAAGCTTTCTTT.

The genes are TRBV7-9 and TRBJ2-7; D is perhaps TRBD2 (5 bases). CDR3 length: 12 residues. From germline, CDR1 is SEHNR and CDR2 FQNEAQ (reference sequence). The ends were cut back, 3 bases at V and 5 bases at J, with 8 bases in the middle. The DNA of the CDR3 is TGTGCCAGCAGCTTGGAGGTCCACGAGCAGTACTTC. Translating it yields CASSLEVHEQYF.

This clonotype was picked up a small number of times. The V and J genes are TRBV20-1 and TRBJ1-5; D unresolved. Germline CDR1 and CDR2: DFQATT and SNEGSKA (reference sequence). The CDR3 extends over 14 amino acids. V was cut by 2 bases and J by 2 bases, with 10 bases left in between. CDR3 region: CSARPPGRNQPQHF. As DNA, the CDR3 is TGCAGTGCTAGACCCCCCGGGCGCAATCAGCCCCAGCATTTT.

V usage is TRBV9 and J usage is TRBJ2-5, with 13 bases matching TRBD2. There are 18 residues in the CDR3. Trimming at V came to 3 bases and at J to 4 bases, leaving 12 bases not matched to a gene. CDR1 and CDR2 (germline): SGDLS, YYNGEE. The CDR3 sequence: CASSEGTETSGRGETQYF. As DNA, the CDR3 is TGTGCCAGCAGCGAAGGGACCGAAACTAGCGGGAGGGGAGAGACCCAGTACTTC. Combining the CDR3 with reference TRBV9 and TRBJ2-5 gives the whole variable domain DSGVTQTPKHLITATGQRVTLRCSPRSGDLSVYWYQQSLDQGLQFLIQYYNGEERAKGNILERFSAQQFPDLHSELNLSSLELGDSALYFCASSEGTETSGRGETQYFGPGTRLLVL.

This clonotype was observed a few times. The gene calls are TRBV30 and TRBJ2-7, with a tentative D call TRBD1 (6 bases). The CDR3 length is 14 residues. Germline CDR1 and CDR2: GTSNPN and SVGIG (reference sequence). The V and J ends lost 2 bases and 1 base respectively, with 12 bases between them. The CDR3 coding sequence is TGTGCCTGGAGTTCCGGACAGCCGTCCTACGAGCAGTACTTC. Translation gives CAWSSGQPSYEQYF.

This clonotype was counted only a few times. V and J are TRBV20-1 and TRBJ1-1, with TRBD1 as a possible D gene (6 bases). The CDR3 runs to 13 residues. V lost 4 bases, J lost 4 bases, and 13 bases lay in between. Germline-derived CDR1 and CDR2 are DFQATT and SNEGSKA (reference sequence). This chain's CDR3 is CSATGAGGTEAFF. For the CDR3, the DNA is TGCAGTGCTACAGGGGCCGGCGGCACTGAAGCTTTCTTT.

The CDR3 bases are TGTGCCAGCAGCTTATATGGGGGAGGGACTGAAGCTTTCTTT. This codes for CASSLYGGGTEAFF. The chain links TRBV7-2 to TRBJ1-1; a possible D gene is TRBD1 (5 bases). The CDR3 is 14 amino acids. V was trimmed by 2 bases and J by 5 bases, leaving 12 bases between them. Germline values: CDR1 SGHTA, CDR2 FQGNSA.

V usage is TRBV2 and J usage is TRBJ2-1, with 13 bases matching TRBD2. From germline, CDR1 is SNHLY and CDR2 FYNNEI. V dropped 10 bases and J dropped 0; count of bases not matched to a gene: 12. The CDR3 sequence is 18 residues long. CDR3 in amino acids: CATAGLAGRPISYNEQFF. CDR3 nucleotides: TGTGCCACCGCGGGACTAGCGGGAAGGCCGATCTCCTACAATGAGCAGTTCTTC.

The chain couples TRBV12-3 or TRBV12-4 to TRBJ1-4, with TRBD1 matching over 9 bases. The CDR3 totals 14 residues. The junction had 4 bases not matched to a gene; V was cut back by 5 bases and J by 6 bases. The DNA of the CDR3 is TGTGCCAGCAGTGCCGGGACAGGGCATGAAAAACTGTTTTTT. It specifies CASSAGTGHEKLFF.

In its sample, this clonotype was seen a few times. The V and J genes are TRBV24-1 and TRBJ2-7; 9 nucleotides line up with TRBD1. V trimming: 3 bases; J trimming: 4 bases; junction bases outside the gene matches: 6. This CDR3 has 15 amino acids. Germline assignment: CDR1 KGHDR and CDR2 SFDVKD. The CDR3 nucleotides are TGTGCCACCAGTGATACCGGGACAGGGACGTACGAGCAGTACTTC. Protein: CATSDTGTGTYEQYF.

This chain joins TRBV24-1 and TRBJ2-3; D is unclear. Trimming left V 1 base short and J 2 bases short, with 9 bases between. The CDR3 extends over 15 amino acids. CDR1 and CDR2 from the germline V gene are KGHDR and SFDVKD. This chain's CDR3 is CATSDLGGFTDTQYF. In DNA form, the CDR3 reads TGTGCCACCAGTGATTTAGGCGGCTTCACAGATACGCAGTATTTT.

This chain links TRBV28 with TRBJ2-7, with unresolved D. Germline lookup yields CDR1 MDHEN and CDR2 SYDVKM. The CDR3 runs to 12 residues. V was clipped by 2 bases and J by 6 bases, with 8 bases between them. CDR3 protein: CASSLVPIEQYF. The CDR3 DNA reads TGTGCCAGCAGTTTAGTGCCGATCGAGCAGTACTTC.